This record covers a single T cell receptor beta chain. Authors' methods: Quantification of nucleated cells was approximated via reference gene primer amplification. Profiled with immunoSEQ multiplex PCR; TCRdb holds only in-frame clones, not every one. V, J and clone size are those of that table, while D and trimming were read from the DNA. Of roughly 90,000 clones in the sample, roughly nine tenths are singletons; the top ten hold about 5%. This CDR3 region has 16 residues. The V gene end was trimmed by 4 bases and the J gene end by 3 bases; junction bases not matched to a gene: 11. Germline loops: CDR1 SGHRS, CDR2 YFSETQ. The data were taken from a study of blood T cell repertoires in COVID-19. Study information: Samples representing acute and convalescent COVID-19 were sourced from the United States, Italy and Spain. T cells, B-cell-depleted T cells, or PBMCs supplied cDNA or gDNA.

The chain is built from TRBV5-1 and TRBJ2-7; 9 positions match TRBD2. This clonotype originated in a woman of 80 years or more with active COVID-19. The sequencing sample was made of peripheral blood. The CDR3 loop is CASSPYSSGRFYEQYF. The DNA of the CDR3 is TGCGCCAGCAGCCCCTACTCGAGCGGGAGGTTCTACGAGCAGTACTTC.